This TCR beta chain was retrieved from a study of blood T cell repertoires in COVID-19. Per the original data handling: Estimated nucleated cell counts came from reference gene primer amplification. Repertoires were generated with immunoSEQ multiplex PCR, while TCRdb's copy carries only in-frame clones and drops some. D and trimming were read from the DNA, whereas the V and J calls and clone size are those reported in that table. The table includes fewer than 450,000 clones, 90% detected once. CDR1 is SGHTS, CDR2 YDEGEE, per germline. The CDR3 is made up of 12 amino acids. V was shortened by 5 bases and J by 5 bases, with 11 bases between the two germline ends. Participants spanned ages roughly 18 to 90 years and resided in about two dozen US areas.

The sample was PBMCs or T cells enriched from blood (not recorded which). The chain uses TRBV5-8 and TRBJ2-7; D is ambiguous. The sequence was collected from a man aged 18 to 30 who had recovered from COVID-19. CDR3 sequence reads: CASRLISDEQYF. CDR3 coding DNA: TGTGCCAGCAGACTTATTTCCGACGAGCAGTACTTC.